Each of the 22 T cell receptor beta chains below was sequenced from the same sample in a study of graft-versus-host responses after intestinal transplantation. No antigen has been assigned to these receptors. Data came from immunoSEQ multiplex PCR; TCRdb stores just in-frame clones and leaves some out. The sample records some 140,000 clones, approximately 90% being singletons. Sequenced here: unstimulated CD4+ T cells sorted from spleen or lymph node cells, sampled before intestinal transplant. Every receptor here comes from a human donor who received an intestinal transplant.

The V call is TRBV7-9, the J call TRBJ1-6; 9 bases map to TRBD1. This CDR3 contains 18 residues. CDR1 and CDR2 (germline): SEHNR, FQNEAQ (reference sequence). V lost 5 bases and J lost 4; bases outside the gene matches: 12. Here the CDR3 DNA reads TGTGCCAGCAGCCCAGACGAGGGACAGGGTGGTTATAATTCACCCCTCCACTTT. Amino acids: CASSPDEGQGGYNSPLHF.

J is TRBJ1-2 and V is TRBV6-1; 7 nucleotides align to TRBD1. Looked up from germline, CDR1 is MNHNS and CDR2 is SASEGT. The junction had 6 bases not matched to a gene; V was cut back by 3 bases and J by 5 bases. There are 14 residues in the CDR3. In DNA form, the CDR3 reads TGTGCCAGCAGTGACAGGGGGGGCTATTATGGCTACACCTTC. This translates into CASSDRGGYYGYTF.

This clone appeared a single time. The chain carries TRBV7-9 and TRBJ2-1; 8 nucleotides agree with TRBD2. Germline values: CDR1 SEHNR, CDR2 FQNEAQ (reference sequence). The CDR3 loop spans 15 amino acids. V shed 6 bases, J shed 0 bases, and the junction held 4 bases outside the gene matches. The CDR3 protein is CASSSGTSSYNEQFF. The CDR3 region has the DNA TGTGCCAGCAGTTCCGGGACTAGCTCCTACAATGAGCAGTTCTTC. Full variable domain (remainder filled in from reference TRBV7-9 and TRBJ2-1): DTGVSQNPRHKITKRGQNVTFRCDPISEHNRLYWYRQTLGQGPEFLTYFQNEAQLEKSRLLSDRFSAERPKGSFSTLEIQRTEQGDSAMYLCASSSGTSSYNEQFFGPGTRLTVL.

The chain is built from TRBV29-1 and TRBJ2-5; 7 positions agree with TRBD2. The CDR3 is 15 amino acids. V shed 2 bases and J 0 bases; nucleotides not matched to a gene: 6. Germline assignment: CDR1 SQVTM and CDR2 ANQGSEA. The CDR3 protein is CSVEYSRGYQETQYF. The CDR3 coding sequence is TGCAGCGTTGAATACTCGCGGGGGTACCAAGAGACCCAGTACTTC.

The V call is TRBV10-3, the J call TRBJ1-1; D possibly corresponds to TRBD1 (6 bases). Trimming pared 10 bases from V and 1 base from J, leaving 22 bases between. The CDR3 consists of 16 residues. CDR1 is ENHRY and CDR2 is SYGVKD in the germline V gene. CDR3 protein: CATVRGGGNPNTEAFF. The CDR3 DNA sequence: TGTGCCACCGTGCGTGGGGGCGGTAATCCGAACACTGAAGCTTTCTTT.

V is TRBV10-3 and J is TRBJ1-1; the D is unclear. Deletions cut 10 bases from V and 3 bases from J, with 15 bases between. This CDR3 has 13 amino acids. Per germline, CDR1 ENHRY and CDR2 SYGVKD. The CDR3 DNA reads TGTGCCACCAAACTGGCTGGGGACACTGAAGCTTTCTTT. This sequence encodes CATKLAGDTEAFF.

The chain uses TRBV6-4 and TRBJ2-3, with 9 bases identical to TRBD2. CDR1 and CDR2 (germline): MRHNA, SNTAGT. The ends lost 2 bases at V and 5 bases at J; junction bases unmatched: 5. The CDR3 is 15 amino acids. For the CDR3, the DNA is TGTGCCAGCAGTGACAATAGCGGGGGTGGAGATACGCAGTATTTT. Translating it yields CASSDNSGGGDTQYF.

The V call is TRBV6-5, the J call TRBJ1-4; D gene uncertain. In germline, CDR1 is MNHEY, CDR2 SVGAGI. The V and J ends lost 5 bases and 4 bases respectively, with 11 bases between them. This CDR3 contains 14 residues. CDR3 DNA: TGTGCCAGCAGTGAAGTTGGTTATAATGAAAAACTGTTTTTT. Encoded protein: CASSEVGYNEKLFF.

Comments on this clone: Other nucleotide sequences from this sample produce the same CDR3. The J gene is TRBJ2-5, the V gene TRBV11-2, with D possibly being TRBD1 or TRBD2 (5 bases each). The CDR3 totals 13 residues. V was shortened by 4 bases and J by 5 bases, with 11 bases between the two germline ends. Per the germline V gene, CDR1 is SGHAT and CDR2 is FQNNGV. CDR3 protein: CASSSGTKETQYF. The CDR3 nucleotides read TGTGCCAGCAGCTCTGGGACGAAGGAGACCCAGTACTTC.

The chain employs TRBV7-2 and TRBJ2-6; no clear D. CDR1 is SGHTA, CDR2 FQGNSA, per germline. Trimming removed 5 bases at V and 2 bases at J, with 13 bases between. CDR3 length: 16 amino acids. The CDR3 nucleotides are TGTGCCAGCAGCCCCCATCTCCTAGCTGGGGCCAACGTCCTGACTTTC. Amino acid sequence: CASSPHLLAGANVLTF.

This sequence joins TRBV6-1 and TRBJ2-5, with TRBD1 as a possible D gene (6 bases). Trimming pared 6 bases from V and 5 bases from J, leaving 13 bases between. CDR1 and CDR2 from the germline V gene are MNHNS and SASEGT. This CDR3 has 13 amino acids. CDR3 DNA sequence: TGTGCCAGCAGCCGAACAGGGCTGGAGACCCAGTACTTC. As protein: CASSRTGLETQYF.

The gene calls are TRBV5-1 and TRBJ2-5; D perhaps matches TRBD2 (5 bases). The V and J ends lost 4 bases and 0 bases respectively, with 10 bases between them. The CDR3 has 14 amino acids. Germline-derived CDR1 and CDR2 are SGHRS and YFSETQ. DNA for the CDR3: TGCGCCAGCAGCCGCGGGCCCTACCAAGAGACCCAGTACTTC. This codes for CASSRGPYQETQYF.

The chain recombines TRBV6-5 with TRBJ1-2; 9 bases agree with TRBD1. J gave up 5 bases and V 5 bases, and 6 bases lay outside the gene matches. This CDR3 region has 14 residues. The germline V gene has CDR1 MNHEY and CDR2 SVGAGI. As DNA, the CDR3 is TGTGCCAGCAGTGACAGGGGGGGCTATTATGGCTACACCTTC. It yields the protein CASSDRGGYYGYTF.

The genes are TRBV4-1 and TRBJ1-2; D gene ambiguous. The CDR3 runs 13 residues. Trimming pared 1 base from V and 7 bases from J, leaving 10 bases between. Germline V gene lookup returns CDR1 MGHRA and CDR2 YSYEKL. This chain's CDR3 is CASSQAALGGYTF. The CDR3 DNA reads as TGCGCCAGCAGCCAAGCCGCCCTTGGTGGCTACACCTTC.

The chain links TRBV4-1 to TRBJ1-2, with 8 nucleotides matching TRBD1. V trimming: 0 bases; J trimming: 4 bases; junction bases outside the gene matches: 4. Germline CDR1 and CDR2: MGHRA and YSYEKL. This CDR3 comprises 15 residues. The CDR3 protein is CASSQERQGAYGYTF. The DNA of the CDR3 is TGCGCCAGCAGCCAAGAACGGCAGGGGGCCTATGGCTACACCTTC.

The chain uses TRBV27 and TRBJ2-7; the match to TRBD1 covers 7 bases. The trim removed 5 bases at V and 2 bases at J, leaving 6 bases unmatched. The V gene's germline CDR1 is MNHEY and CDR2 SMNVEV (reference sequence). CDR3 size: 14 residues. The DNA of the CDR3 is TGTGCCAGCAGTCTAACAGACAGGGCCTACGAGCAGTACTTC. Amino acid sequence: CASSLTDRAYEQYF.

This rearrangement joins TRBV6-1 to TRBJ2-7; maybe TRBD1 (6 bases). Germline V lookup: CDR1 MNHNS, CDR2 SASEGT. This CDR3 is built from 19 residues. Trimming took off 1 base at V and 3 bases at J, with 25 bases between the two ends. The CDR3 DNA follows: TGTGCCAGCAGTGAAGGGACCGGGACATTCCTTGGGGCCTTCTACGAGCAGTACTTC. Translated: CASSEGTGTFLGAFYEQYF.

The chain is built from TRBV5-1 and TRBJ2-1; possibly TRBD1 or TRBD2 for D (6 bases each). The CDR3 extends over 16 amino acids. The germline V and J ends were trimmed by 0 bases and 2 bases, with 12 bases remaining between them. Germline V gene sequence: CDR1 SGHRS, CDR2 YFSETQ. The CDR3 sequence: CASSLGDTGAYNEQFF. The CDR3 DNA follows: TGCGCCAGCAGCTTGGGGGACACGGGGGCCTACAATGAGCAGTTCTTC.

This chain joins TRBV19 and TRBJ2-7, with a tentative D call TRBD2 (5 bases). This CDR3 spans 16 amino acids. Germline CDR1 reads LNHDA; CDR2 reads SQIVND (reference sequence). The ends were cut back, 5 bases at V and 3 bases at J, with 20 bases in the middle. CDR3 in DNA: TGTGCCAGTAGTCGGGAAACCGAGGCCCGCCTCTACGAGCAGTACTTC. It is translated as CASSRETEARLYEQYF.

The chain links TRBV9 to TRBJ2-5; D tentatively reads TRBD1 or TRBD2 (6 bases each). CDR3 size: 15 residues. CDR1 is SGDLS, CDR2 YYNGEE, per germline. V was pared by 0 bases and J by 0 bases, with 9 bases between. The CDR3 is CASSVGGGYQETQYF. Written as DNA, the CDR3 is TGTGCCAGCAGCGTAGGAGGGGGGTACCAAGAGACCCAGTACTTC.

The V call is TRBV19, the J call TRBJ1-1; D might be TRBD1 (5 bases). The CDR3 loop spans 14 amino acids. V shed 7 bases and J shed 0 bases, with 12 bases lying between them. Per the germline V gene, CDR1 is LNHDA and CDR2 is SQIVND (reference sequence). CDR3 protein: CASKAGTLNTEAFF. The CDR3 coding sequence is TGTGCCAGTAAGGCCGGGACGTTGAACACTGAAGCTTTCTTT.

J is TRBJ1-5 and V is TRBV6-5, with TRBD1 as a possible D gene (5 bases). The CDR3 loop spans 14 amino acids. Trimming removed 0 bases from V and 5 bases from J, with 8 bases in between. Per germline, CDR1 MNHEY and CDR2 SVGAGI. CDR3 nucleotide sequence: TGTGCCAGCAGTTACTCACGGGGGGATCAGCCCCAGCATTTT. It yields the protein CASSYSRGDQPQHF.